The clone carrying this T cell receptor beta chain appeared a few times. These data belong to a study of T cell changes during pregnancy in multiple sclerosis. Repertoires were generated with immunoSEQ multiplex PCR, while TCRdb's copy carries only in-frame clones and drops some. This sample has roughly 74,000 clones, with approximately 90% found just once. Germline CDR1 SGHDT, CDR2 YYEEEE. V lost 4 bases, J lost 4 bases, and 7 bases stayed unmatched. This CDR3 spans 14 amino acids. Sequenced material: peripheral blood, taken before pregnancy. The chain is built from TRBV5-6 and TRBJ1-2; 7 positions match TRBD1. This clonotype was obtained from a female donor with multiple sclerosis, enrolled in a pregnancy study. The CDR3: CASSAYGQVYGYTF. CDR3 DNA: TGTGCCAGCAGCGCCTATGGACAGGTCTATGGCTACACCTTC.